Described below is a single T cell receptor (beta chain) sequence and its context. TCRdb reprocessed the RT-PCR reads with MiXCR, giving one entry per CDR3 protein. The table shows some 850,000 distinct CDR3 sequences, with about 18% occurring only once. These data belong to a study of response to subunit inactivated influenza vaccine. V was clipped by 5 bases and J by 0 bases, with 16 bases between them. The CDR3 consists of 15 residues. CDR1 is SQVTM, CDR2 ANQGSEA, per germline. The sequence was collected from a man aged 50 or older who received an inactivated influenza vaccine. The starting material was PBMCs from blood, obtained 4 to 6 days after vaccination. The genes are TRBV29-1 and TRBJ1-2; possibly TRBD1 for D (6 bases). CDR3 DNA sequence: TGCAGCGTTACGCCGGGCGGGGGCACTAACTATGGCTACACCTTC. Amino acids: CSVTPGGGTNYGYTF. The full variable domain, rest sourced from reference TRBV29-1 and TRBJ1-2, is SAVISQKPSRDICQRGTSLTIQCQVDSQVTMMFWYRQQPGQSLTLIATANQGSEATYESGFVIDKFPISRPNLTFSTLTVSNMSPEDSSIYLCSVTPGGGTNYGYTFGSGTRLTVV.